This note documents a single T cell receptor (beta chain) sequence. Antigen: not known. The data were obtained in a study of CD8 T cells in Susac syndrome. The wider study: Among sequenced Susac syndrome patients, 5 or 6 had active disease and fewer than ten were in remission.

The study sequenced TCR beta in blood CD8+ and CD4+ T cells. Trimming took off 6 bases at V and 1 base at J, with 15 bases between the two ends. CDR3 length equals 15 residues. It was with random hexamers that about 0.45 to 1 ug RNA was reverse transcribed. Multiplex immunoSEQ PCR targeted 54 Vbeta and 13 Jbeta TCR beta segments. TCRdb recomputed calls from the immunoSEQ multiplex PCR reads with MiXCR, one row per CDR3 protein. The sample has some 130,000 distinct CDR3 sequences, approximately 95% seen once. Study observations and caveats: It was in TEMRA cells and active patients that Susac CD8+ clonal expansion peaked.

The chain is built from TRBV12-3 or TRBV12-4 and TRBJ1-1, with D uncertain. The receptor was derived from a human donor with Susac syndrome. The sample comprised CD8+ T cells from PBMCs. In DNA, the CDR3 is TGTGCCAGCAGCACCCCACCGGGGTCGAACACTGAAGCTTTCTTT. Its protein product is CASSTPPGSNTEAFF.